These T cell receptor beta chains were read from a single sample in a study of T cell responses to AZD1222 COVID-19 vaccine. Assay used: immunoSEQ multiplex PCR; TCRdb lists only in-frame clones, some missing. This sample has 65,000 to 70,000 clones, with roughly four fifths found just once. The sample in question was peripheral blood, obtained on day 0 of AZD1222 vaccination. Receptors were obtained from an adult in good health. Both conserved end residues are part of each CDR3. Fields, in order: V gene, clone size, CDR3 protein. The size field is filled for only some rows; it gives once, few, many or a size class.

V gene: TRBV7-8
clone size: NA
CDR3 protein: CASSPRQYSNQPQHF

V gene: TRBV11-3
clone size: NA
CDR3 protein: CASSLGTGNYGYTF

V gene: TRBV4-3
clone size: NA
CDR3 protein: CASSQESSSYEQYF

V gene: TRBV5-4
clone size: NA
CDR3 protein: CASSRTGQGYTEAFF

V gene: TRBV11-2
clone size: NA
CDR3 protein: CASSLERGTYNEQFF

V gene: TRBV18
clone size: NA
CDR3 protein: CASSPGTGQIRVYGYTF

V gene: TRBV2
clone size: NA
CDR3 protein: CASRRRGGPETQYF

V gene: TRBV7-2
clone size: NA
CDR3 protein: CASSLVTGGNSPLHF

V gene: TRBV11-3
clone size: NA
CDR3 protein: CASSLGGTAGFYNEQFF

V gene: TRBV3-1/TRBV3-2
clone size: NA
CDR3 protein: CASSQGPVGGQPQHF

V gene: TRBV19
clone size: once
CDR3 protein: CATGGARARNTIYF

V gene: TRBV19
clone size: NA
CDR3 protein: CASSIGQGAHEQYF

V gene: TRBV10-2
clone size: NA
CDR3 protein: CASSESGVREKLFF

V gene: TRBV28
clone size: NA
CDR3 protein: CASSPGTVIFYGYTF

V gene: TRBV5-1
clone size: NA
CDR3 protein: CASFSRGGPEDTQYF

V gene: TRBV7-2
clone size: NA
CDR3 protein: CASSFGSFQETQYF

V gene: TRBV5-1
clone size: NA
CDR3 protein: CASSLGSMSYGYTF

V gene: TRBV2
clone size: NA
CDR3 protein: CASSDEDYRSYEQYF

V gene: TRBV28
clone size: NA
CDR3 protein: CASSGTGPINSPLHF

V gene: TRBV7-9
clone size: NA
CDR3 protein: CASKPGTTYEQYF

V gene: TRBV4-1
clone size: NA
CDR3 protein: CASSQDGTGGQPQHF

V gene: TRBV5-4
clone size: NA
CDR3 protein: CASSPFRQGGDGYTF

V gene: TRBV7-2
clone size: few
CDR3 protein: CASSFIAGGHEQYF

V gene: TRBV2
clone size: few
CDR3 protein: CASSTGGAQPQHF

V gene: TRBV29-1
clone size: NA
CDR3 protein: CSVVQEVPGNTIYF

V gene: TRBV20-1
clone size: NA
CDR3 protein: CSARDNEAFF

V gene: TRBV7-9
clone size: NA
CDR3 protein: CASSLSTFGYTF

V gene: TRBV28
clone size: NA
CDR3 protein: CASSLTGLSSGNTIYF

V gene: TRBV9
clone size: NA
CDR3 protein: CASSAALAGGLSEQFF

V gene: TRBV4-1
clone size: NA
CDR3 protein: CASSQGTNQAPYGYTF

V gene: TRBV15
clone size: once
CDR3 protein: CATSRDLATSGTEAFF

V gene: TRBV19
clone size: NA
CDR3 protein: CASSPSVGASYGYTF

V gene: TRBV7-9
clone size: few
CDR3 protein: CASTLNTEAFF

V gene: TRBV6-5
clone size: NA
CDR3 protein: CASTQGPHNSPLHF

V gene: TRBV5-4
clone size: NA
CDR3 protein: CASSPGAAGGYNEQFF

V gene: TRBV7-9
clone size: once
CDR3 protein: CASSFIRDSPDGYTF

V gene: TRBV5-1
clone size: NA
CDR3 protein: CASSLGYGQGGNEQFF

V gene: TRBV24-1
clone size: NA
CDR3 protein: CATSPLAGTGGDYEQYF

V gene: TRBV4-1
clone size: NA
CDR3 protein: CASSHPSGGFTGELFF

V gene: TRBV6-5
clone size: NA
CDR3 protein: CASSRGLSGANVLTF

V gene: TRBV5-6
clone size: NA
CDR3 protein: CASSLTAGPNYGYTF

V gene: TRBV7-9
clone size: NA
CDR3 protein: CASSPRLGAGSYNEQFF

V gene: TRBV7-3
clone size: once
CDR3 protein: CASSFTVGTDTQYF